A single sample gave rise to the 29 T cell receptor beta chains below, sequenced in a study of identical twins. TCRdb re-analysed the 5' RACE reads in MiXCR, keeping a single row per CDR3 protein. The data contain approximately 300,000 distinct CDR3 sequences, roughly 9% of them seen just once; the ten biggest clones take up roughly 7%. The data were also submitted as part of a second study, on yellow fever vaccine responses in identical twins.

The sequencing sample was made of CD8+ T cells sorted from blood. These receptors were collected from a woman younger than 30 in good health.

A few counts support this clonotype. This sequence joins TRBV27 and TRBJ2-3; unclear D gene. Trimming stripped 4 bases from V and 0 bases from J, with 8 bases between. Germline values: CDR1 MNHEY, CDR2 SMNVEV (reference sequence). The CDR3 length is 14 residues. Written as DNA, the CDR3 is TGTGCCAGCAGTTATACAAGAAGCACAGATACGCAGTATTTT. Translating it yields CASSYTRSTDTQYF.

This chain connects TRBV20-1 to TRBJ2-7, with D possibly called TRBD1 or TRBD2 (5 bases each). Germline CDR1 reads DFQATT; CDR2 reads SNEGSKA (reference sequence). V was cut by 7 bases and J by 0 bases, with 16 bases left in between. CDR3 length: 14 amino acids. CDR3 amino acids: CSGVWGSISYEQYF. Written as DNA, the CDR3 is TGCAGTGGTGTTTGGGGGAGTATCTCCTACGAGCAGTACTTC.

This clonotype was detected many times. The V call is TRBV9, the J call TRBJ2-5; D is ambiguous. The germline V gene encodes CDR1 SGDLS and CDR2 YYNGEE. Trimming left V 1 base short and J 2 bases short, with 12 bases between. CDR3 length: 15 residues. The CDR3 bases are TGTGCCAGCAGCGTAAAATCTAGAGCTCAAGAGACCCAGTACTTC. Its protein is CASSVKSRAQETQYF.

This clonotype was seen a few times. The chain recombines TRBV19 with TRBJ2-2, with 8 bases matching TRBD1. CDR3 size: 15 residues. J gave up 6 bases and V 1 base, and 4 bases lay outside the gene matches. The germline gives CDR1 LNHDA, CDR2 SQIVND (reference sequence). The CDR3 bases are TGTGCCAGTAGTATAGGCGGCAGGGGGCCCGGGGAGCTGTTTTTT. Its protein product is CASSIGGRGPGELFF.

The chain combines TRBV4-3 with TRBJ2-3; TRBD2 agrees at 12 bases. The CDR3 runs to 17 residues. Germline V gene sequence: CDR1 LGHNA, CDR2 YSLEER. The V and J ends lost 0 bases and 4 bases, in that order; junction bases with no gene match: 5. CDR3 nucleotides: TGCGCCAGCAGCCAAGATGGACTAGCGGGAAGAGCAGATACGCAGTATTTT. Its translation: CASSQDGLAGRADTQYF.

This clonotype was counted between two and nine times. V gene TRBV10-3 combines with J gene TRBJ1-4, with D unresolved. Per germline, CDR1 ENHRY and CDR2 SYGVKD. The CDR3 consists of 12 residues. The germline V and J ends were trimmed by 5 bases and 7 bases, with 8 bases remaining between them. DNA for the CDR3: TGTGCCATCAGTTCTTCGACTGAAAAACTGTTTTTT. Its translation: CAISSSTEKLFF.

This clonotype was recorded many times. The V and J genes are TRBV7-2 and TRBJ2-5; D is possibly TRBD2 (5 bases). This CDR3 is built from 16 residues. Germline V lookup: CDR1 SGHTA, CDR2 FQGNSA. Trimming took 2 bases from V and 1 from J, leaving 14 bases between them. CDR3 in DNA: TGTGCCAGCAGCTTAAATCGCTTGACTATCCAAGAGACCCAGTACTTC. Protein: CASSLNRLTIQETQYF.

This sequence joins TRBV6-1 and TRBJ2-1; 10 bases are a match to TRBD2. Germline lookup yields CDR1 MNHNS and CDR2 SASEGT. The CDR3 totals 16 residues. The V and J ends lost 6 bases and 8 bases, in that order; junction bases with no gene match: 13. CDR3 amino acids: CASSPSEAGGFDEQFF. In DNA form, the CDR3 reads TGTGCCAGCAGCCCCTCCGAAGCGGGGGGGTTCGATGAGCAGTTCTTC.

This clonotype has a count of ten or more. V gene TRBV12-3 or TRBV12-4 combines with J gene TRBJ2-2; 7 bases match TRBD1. Losses at the gene ends were 5 bases for V and 6 bases for J; bases not matched to a gene: 9. The CDR3 sequence is 15 residues long. The CDR3 spells CASSPSQQGSGELFF. The CDR3 DNA sequence: TGTGCCAGCAGTCCATCACAACAGGGGTCCGGGGAGCTGTTTTTT.

The chain employs TRBV7-9 and TRBJ2-1; weak D call: TRBD1 (6 bases). CDR3 length: 16 amino acids. Trimming removed 4 bases from V and 2 bases from J, with 15 bases in between. Germline V CDR1 and CDR2: SEHNR, FQNEAQ (reference sequence). In nucleotides, the CDR3 is TGTGCCAGCAGCTCCCCTTACAGGGACGCCTACAATGAGCAGTTCTTC. Its protein product is CASSSPYRDAYNEQFF.

This clonotype showed up just a few times. The J gene is TRBJ2-7, the V gene TRBV10-2; D unclear. Looked up from germline, CDR1 is WSHSY and CDR2 is SAAADI. The V end lost 3 bases, the J end lost 6 bases, and 12 bases lay between the germline ends. The CDR3 runs to 13 residues. In DNA form, the CDR3 reads TGCGCCAGCAGTGAACCTTACTACGGCGAGCAGTACTTC. It yields the protein CASSEPYYGEQYF.

This clonotype showed up just a few times. The chain joins TRBV4-3 to TRBJ2-2; 10 bases match TRBD2. Unmatched junction bases numbered 12, after V lost 0 bases and J lost 5 bases. This CDR3 has 19 residues. The germline gives CDR1 LGHNA, CDR2 YSLEER. The chain's CDR3 is CASSQDLGPSGRVTGELFF. The CDR3 DNA reads as TGCGCCAGCAGCCAAGATCTGGGACCTAGCGGGAGAGTGACCGGGGAGCTGTTTTTT.

In this sample, this clonotype turned up many times. The rearrangement joins TRBV5-1 to TRBJ2-1; TRBD1 aligns across 9 bases. V dropped 5 bases and J dropped 3; count of bases not matched to a gene: 6. CDR1 SGHRS and CDR2 YFSETQ come from the germline V gene. The CDR3 totals 15 residues. CDR3 in DNA: TGCGCCAGCAGGCCAGGACAGGGGAGCTACAATGAGCAGTTCTTC. This gives the protein CASRPGQGSYNEQFF. Based on the CDR3 plus reference TRBV5-1 and TRBJ2-1, the full variable domain is KAGVTQTPRYLIKTRGQQVTLSCSPISGHRSVSWYQQTPGQGLQFLFEYFSETQRNKGNFPGRFSGRQFSNSRSEMNVSTLELGDSALYLCASRPGQGSYNEQFFGPGTRLTVL.

The chain is built from TRBV7-9 and TRBJ2-3; D remains ambiguous. Germline CDR1 reads SEHNR; CDR2 reads FQNEAQ (reference sequence). V lost 1 base, J lost 4 bases, and 9 bases lay in between. The CDR3 has 14 residues. Written as DNA, the CDR3 is TGTGCCAGCAGCTTAGACCCCGCCCCAGATACGCAGTATTTT. It is translated as CASSLDPAPDTQYF. Supplemented by reference TRBV7-9 and TRBJ2-3, the full variable domain reads DTGVSQNPRHKITKRGQNVTFRCDPISEHNRLYWYRQTLGQGPEFLTYFQNEAQLEKSRLLSDRFSAERPKGSFSTLEIQRTEQGDSAMYLCASSLDPAPDTQYFGPGTRLTVL.

This clonotype came up a few times. The chain employs TRBV20-1 and TRBJ2-1; tentatively, D is TRBD2 (5 bases). CDR1 is DFQATT and CDR2 is SNEGSKA in the germline V gene (reference sequence). V dropped 6 bases and J dropped 9 bases, with 33 bases sitting between them. The CDR3 consists of 18 residues. The DNA for the CDR3 is TGCAGTGCGGATAATCACGCGGGCAGCGGTCTTAAGCGCGGTGAGCAGTTCTTC. Translating gives CSADNHAGSGLKRGEQFF.

This clonotype has ten or more counts. This chain links TRBV20-1 with TRBJ2-7; TRBD1 matches 9 bases. Trimming cost V 0 bases and J 2 bases; bases outside gene matches: 5. This CDR3 contains 15 residues. Germline V gene sequence: CDR1 DFQATT, CDR2 SNEGSKA (reference sequence). For the CDR3, the DNA is TGCAGTGCTAGAGATTGGGACAGGGCAACCTACGAGCAGTACTTC. It translates to CSARDWDRATYEQYF.

The table lists this clonotype with a few counts. J is TRBJ2-7 and V is TRBV2, with 8 bases matching TRBD2. The germline CDR1 and CDR2 sequences are SNHLY and FYNNEI. This CDR3 spans 13 amino acids. The V and J ends lost 4 bases and 5 bases, in that order; junction bases with no gene match: 4. The CDR3 region has the DNA TGTGCCAGCAGTGCTCGGGGGGGCGACGAGCAGTACTTC. Protein product: CASSARGGDEQYF.

This clonotype was detected only a few times. The rearrangement uses TRBV4-2 and TRBJ2-7; possibly TRBD1 for D (5 bases). Between the trimmed V and J ends, which lost 0 bases and 2 bases, there was a span of 20 bases. The CDR3 contains 18 residues. CDR1 and CDR2 from the germline V gene are LGHNA and YNFKEQ. CDR3 sequence: CASSQESGQGLGAYEQYF. The CDR3 nucleotides read TGTGCCAGCAGCCAAGAGTCAGGGCAAGGGTTAGGTGCCTACGAGCAGTACTTC.

The J gene is TRBJ2-2, the V gene TRBV7-9, with a weak D call TRBD2 (5 bases). V lost 5 bases, J lost 7 bases, and 17 bases lay in between. This CDR3 region has 15 residues. CDR1 and CDR2 from the germline V gene are SEHNR and FQNEAQ (reference sequence). CDR3 protein: CASSILLSEGGELFF. The CDR3, as DNA: TGTGCCAGCAGCATCTTACTGAGCGAGGGCGGGGAGCTGTTTTTT.

V and J are TRBV2 and TRBJ2-7; 10 bases match TRBD1. The germline V gene has CDR1 SNHLY and CDR2 FYNNEI. V dropped 5 bases and J dropped 1; count of bases not matched to a gene: 8. The CDR3 is made up of 16 amino acids. This CDR3 reads CASSPRGQGTSYEQYF. The CDR3 nucleotides are TGTGCCAGCAGTCCCCGGGGACAGGGGACGTCCTACGAGCAGTACTTC.

The V call is TRBV9, the J call TRBJ1-5, with D perhaps TRBD1 (5 bases). The germline gives CDR1 SGDLS, CDR2 YYNGEE. The CDR3 runs 17 residues. Trimming shortened V by 4 bases and J by 0 bases, and 17 bases separated the two germline ends. The CDR3 sequence is CASSPDSGGSSNQPQHF. For the CDR3, the DNA is TGTGCCAGCAGCCCCGACTCGGGGGGATCTAGCAATCAGCCCCAGCATTTT.

This clonotype was counted ten times or more. The rearrangement links TRBV28 to TRBJ1-2; maybe TRBD1 (6 bases). This CDR3 region has 14 residues. CDR1 and CDR2 from the germline V gene are MDHEN and SYDVKM. V was shortened by 2 bases and J by 4 bases, with 11 bases between the two germline ends. DNA of the CDR3: TGTGCCAGCAGTTTACCAGGGGAGCTCTATGGCTACACCTTC. Its protein is CASSLPGELYGYTF.

CDR3 DNA: TGCAGCGTTTTTGGGGCAGAGAGCTCCTACGAGCAGTACTTC. Its protein is CSVFGAESSYEQYF. The chain recombines TRBV29-1 with TRBJ2-7; the D gene is possibly TRBD1 (5 bases). The CDR3 is made up of 14 amino acids. The germline CDR1 and CDR2 sequences are SQVTM and ANQGSEA. Trimming pared 5 bases from V and 0 bases from J, leaving 14 bases between.

This clonotype has ten or more counts. The chain has TRBV13 and TRBJ1-4, with D perhaps matching TRBD1 (5 bases). Trimming took 3 bases from V and 1 from J, leaving 6 bases between them. CDR1 and CDR2 from the germline V gene are PRHDT and FYEKMQ (reference sequence). The CDR3 totals 14 residues. The CDR3 sequence is CASSFGGTNEKLFF. For the CDR3, the DNA is TGTGCCAGCAGCTTTGGGGGAACTAATGAAAAACTGTTTTTT.

This clonotype occurred a few times. This chain connects TRBV5-5 to TRBJ1-1; TRBD1 might be the D (6 bases). Germline CDR1 reads SGHKS; CDR2 reads YYEKEE (reference sequence). V was clipped by 0 bases and J by 2 bases, with 14 bases between them. The CDR3 length is 16 residues. The CDR3 protein is CASSLVSTGPNTEAFF. The CDR3, as DNA: TGTGCCAGCAGCTTGGTCTCTACAGGGCCCAACACTGAAGCTTTCTTT. The full variable domain, with the rest looked up from reference TRBV5-5 and TRBJ1-1, is DAGVTQSPTHLIKTRGQQVTLRCSPISGHKSVSWYQQVLGQGPQFIFQYYEKEERGRGNFPDRFSARQFPNYSSELNVNALLLGDSALYLCASSLVSTGPNTEAFFGQGTRLTVV.

This clonotype has at least ten counts. This chain uses TRBV2 with TRBJ2-3, with a possible D match to TRBD1 (5 bases). Germline loops: CDR1 SNHLY, CDR2 FYNNEI. This CDR3 region has 12 residues. Trimming took off 8 bases at V and 5 bases at J, with 11 bases between the two ends. The CDR3 region is CASRAGLDTQYF. For the CDR3, the DNA is TGTGCCAGCCGGGCAGGGTTAGATACGCAGTATTTT.

In this sample, this clonotype turned up a few times. The genes are TRBV29-1 and TRBJ2-1; TRBD2 agrees at 7 bases. Trimming took 5 bases from V and 4 from J; bases not matched to a gene: 2. Germline V gene lookup returns CDR1 SQVTM and CDR2 ANQGSEA. This CDR3 has 12 residues. The CDR3 loop is CSVRREYNEQFF. The CDR3 coding sequence is TGCAGCGTTAGGCGGGAGTACAATGAGCAGTTCTTC.

There are many counts of this clonotype. This chain links TRBV5-5 with TRBJ2-2; D remains ambiguous. Per the germline V gene, CDR1 is SGHKS and CDR2 is YYEKEE (reference sequence). The CDR3 has 11 residues. The V end was cut by 2 bases, the J end by 6 bases, with 2 bases between. The CDR3 nucleotides read TGTGCCAGCAGCTTCTCCGGGGAGCTGTTTTTT. This gives the protein CASSFSGELFF.

The sample holds a few counts of this clonotype. The chain couples TRBV20-1 to TRBJ2-4, with 11 positions matching TRBD1. Germline CDR1 is DFQATT and CDR2 is SNEGSKA (reference sequence). The CDR3 covers 18 residues. Losses at the gene ends were 1 base for V and 0 bases for J; bases not matched to a gene: 8. This CDR3 reads CSARVPPGQGEAKNIQYF. CDR3 sequence (DNA): TGCAGTGCTAGAGTTCCGCCGGGACAGGGGGAAGCCAAAAACATTCAGTACTTC.